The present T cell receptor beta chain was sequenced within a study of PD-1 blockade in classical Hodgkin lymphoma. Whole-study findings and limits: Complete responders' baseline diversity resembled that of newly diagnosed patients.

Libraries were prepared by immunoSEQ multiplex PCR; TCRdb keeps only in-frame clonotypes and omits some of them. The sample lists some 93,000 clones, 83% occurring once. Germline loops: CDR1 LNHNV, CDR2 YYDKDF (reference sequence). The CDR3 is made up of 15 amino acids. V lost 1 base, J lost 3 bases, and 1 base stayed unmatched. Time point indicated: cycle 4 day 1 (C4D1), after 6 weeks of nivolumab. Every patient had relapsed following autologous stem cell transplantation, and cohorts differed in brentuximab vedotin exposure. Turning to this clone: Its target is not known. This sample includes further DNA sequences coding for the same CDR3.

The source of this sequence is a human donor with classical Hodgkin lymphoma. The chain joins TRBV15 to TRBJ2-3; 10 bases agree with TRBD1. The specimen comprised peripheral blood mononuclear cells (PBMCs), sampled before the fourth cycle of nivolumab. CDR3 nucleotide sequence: TGTGCCACCAGCAGAGGGGGACAGGGGACAGATACGCAGTATTTT. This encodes CATSRGGQGTDTQYF.